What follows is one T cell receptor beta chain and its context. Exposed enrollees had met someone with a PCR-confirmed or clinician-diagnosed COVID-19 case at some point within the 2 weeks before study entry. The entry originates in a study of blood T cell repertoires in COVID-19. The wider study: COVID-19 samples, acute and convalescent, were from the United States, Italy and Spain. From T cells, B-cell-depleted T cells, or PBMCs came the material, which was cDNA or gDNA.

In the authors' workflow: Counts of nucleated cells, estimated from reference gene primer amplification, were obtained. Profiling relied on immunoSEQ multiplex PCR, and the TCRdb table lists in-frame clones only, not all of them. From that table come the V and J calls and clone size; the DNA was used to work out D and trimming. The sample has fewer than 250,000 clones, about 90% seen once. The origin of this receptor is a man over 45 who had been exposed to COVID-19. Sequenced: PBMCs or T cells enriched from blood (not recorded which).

The CDR3: CASSLTFNTGGYNEQFF. As DNA, the CDR3 is TGTGCCAGCAGCTTAACCTTTAATACGGGAGGATACAATGAGCAGTTCTTC. The rearrangement uses TRBV7-3 and TRBJ2-1; 7 bases align to TRBD2. The CDR3 consists of 17 residues. V shed 0 bases and J 4 bases; nucleotides not matched to a gene: 9. In germline, CDR1 is SGHTA, CDR2 FQGTGA.